This T cell receptor beta chain was sequenced in a study of cytomegalovirus exposure and HLA in healthy donors. The PCR used 60 Vbeta and 13 Jbeta primers. The protocol was immunoSEQ multiplex PCR, while the TCRdb copy is restricted to in-frame clones and leaves out a portion. Of fewer than 120,000 clones in the sample, roughly 86% were seen once. Study conclusions and caveats: No immune exposure information besides CMV serostatus was available. Associated with cytomegalovirus, according to the listing, were around 160 TCR beta chains.

Regarding this clone: Its specificity is unknown.

From germline, CDR1 is MDHEN and CDR2 SYDVKM. Trimming shortened V by 6 bases and J by 0 bases, and 15 bases separated the two germline ends. The length of the CDR3 is 16 residues. The receptor was isolated from a man aged 35-49 years in good health and CMV-seronegative. The sequenced sample was PBMCs. V gene TRBV28 combines with J gene TRBJ1-5; perhaps TRBD1 as D (6 bases). The CDR3 nucleotides are TGTGCCAGCAGCCCCGGCAGGGGTGGTAGCAATCAGCCCCAGCATTTT. It yields the protein CASSPGRGGSNQPQHF.